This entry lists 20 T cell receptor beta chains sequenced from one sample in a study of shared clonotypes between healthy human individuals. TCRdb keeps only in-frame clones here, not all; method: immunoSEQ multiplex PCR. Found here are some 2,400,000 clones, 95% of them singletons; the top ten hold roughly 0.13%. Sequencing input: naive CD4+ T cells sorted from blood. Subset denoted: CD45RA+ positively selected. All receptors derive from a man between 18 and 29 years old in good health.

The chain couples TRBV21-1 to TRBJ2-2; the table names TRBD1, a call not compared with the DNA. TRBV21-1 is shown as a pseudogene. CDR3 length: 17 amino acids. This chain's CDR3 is CASSKVLAGGNGGELFF. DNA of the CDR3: TGTGCCAGCAGCAAAGTGCTGGCAGGGGGCAACGGCGGGGAGCTGTTTTTT.

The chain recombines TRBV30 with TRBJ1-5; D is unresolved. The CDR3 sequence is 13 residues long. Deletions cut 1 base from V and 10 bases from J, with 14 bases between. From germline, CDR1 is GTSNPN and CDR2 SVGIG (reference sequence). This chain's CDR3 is CAWSAWMGDPQHF. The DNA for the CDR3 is TGTGCCTGGAGTGCCTGGATGGGCGACCCCCAGCATTTT.

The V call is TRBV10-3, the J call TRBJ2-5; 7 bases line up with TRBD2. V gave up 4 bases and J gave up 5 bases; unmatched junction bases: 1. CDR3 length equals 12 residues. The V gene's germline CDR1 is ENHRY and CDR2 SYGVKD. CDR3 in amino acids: CAISARGETQYF. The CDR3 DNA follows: TGTGCCATCAGTGCGCGGGGGGAGACCCAGTACTTC.

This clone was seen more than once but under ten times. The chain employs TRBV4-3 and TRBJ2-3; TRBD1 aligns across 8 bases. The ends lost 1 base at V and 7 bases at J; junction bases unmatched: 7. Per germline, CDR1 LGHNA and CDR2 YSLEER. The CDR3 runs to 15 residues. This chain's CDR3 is CASSQGGQGVNTQYF. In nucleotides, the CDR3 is TGCGCCAGCAGCCAAGGTGGACAGGGAGTAAATACGCAGTATTTT.

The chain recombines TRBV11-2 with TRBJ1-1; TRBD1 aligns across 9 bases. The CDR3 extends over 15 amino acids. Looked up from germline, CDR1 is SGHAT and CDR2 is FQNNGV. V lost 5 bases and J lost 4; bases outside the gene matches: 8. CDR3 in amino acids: CASSDGKQGATEAFF. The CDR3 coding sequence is TGTGCCAGCAGCGACGGAAAACAGGGGGCCACTGAAGCTTTCTTT.

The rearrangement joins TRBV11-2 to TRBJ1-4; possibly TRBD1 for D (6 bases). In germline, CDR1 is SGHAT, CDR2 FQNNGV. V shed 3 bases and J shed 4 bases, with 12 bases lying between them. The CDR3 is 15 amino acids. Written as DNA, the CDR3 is TGTGCCAGCAGCTTTTCAACAGGGCGTAATGAAAAACTGTTTTTT. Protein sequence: CASSFSTGRNEKLFF.

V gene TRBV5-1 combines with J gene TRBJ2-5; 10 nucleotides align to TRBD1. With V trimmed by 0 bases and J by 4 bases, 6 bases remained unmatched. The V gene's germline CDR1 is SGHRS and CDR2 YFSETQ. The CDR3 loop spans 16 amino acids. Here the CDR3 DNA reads TGCGCCAGCAGCTTGGGGGACAGGGGAGGCGCAGAGACCCAGTACTTC. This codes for CASSLGDRGGAETQYF. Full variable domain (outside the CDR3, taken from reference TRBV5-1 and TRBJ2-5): KAGVTQTPRYLIKTRGQQVTLSCSPISGHRSVSWYQQTPGQGLQFLFEYFSETQRNKGNFPGRFSGRQFSNSRSEMNVSTLELGDSALYLCASSLGDRGGAETQYFGPGTRLLVL.

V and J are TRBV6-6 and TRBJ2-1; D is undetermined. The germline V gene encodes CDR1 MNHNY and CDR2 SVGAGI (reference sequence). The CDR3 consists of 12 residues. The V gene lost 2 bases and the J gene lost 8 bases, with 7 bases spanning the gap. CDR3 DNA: TGTGCCAGCAGTTACATAAGCGATGAGCAGTTCTTC. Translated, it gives CASSYISDEQFF.

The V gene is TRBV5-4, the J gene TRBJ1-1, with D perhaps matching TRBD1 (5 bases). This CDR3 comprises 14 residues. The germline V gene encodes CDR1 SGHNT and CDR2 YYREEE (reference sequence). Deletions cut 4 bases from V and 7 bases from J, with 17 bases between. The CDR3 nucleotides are TGTGCCAGCAGCGAAAGGGTGGGGCGGGGTGAAGCTTTCTTT. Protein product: CASSERVGRGEAFF.

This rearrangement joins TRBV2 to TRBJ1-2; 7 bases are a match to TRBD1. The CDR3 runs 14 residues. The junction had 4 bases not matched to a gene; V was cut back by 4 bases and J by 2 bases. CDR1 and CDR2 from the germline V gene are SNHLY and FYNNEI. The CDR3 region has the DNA TGTGCCAGCAGTGCGGGACAGCTGAACTATGGCTACACCTTC. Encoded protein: CASSAGQLNYGYTF.

CDR3 DNA: TGCAGCGTGAGACAGGCCTTGGGCTACACCTTC. Protein sequence: CSVRQALGYTF. The chain recombines TRBV29-1 with TRBJ1-2, with D tentatively TRBD1 (6 bases). Trimming took 6 bases from V and 8 from J, leaving 13 bases between them. Germline V gene data show CDR1 as SQVTM and CDR2 as ANQGSEA. CDR3 length equals 11 residues.

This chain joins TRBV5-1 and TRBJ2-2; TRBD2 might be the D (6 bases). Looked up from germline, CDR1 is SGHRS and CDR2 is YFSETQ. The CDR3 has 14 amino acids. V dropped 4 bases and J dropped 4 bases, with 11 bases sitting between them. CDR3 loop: CASSPEGSTGELFF. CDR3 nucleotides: TGCGCCAGCAGCCCGGAGGGGAGCACCGGGGAGCTGTTTTTT.

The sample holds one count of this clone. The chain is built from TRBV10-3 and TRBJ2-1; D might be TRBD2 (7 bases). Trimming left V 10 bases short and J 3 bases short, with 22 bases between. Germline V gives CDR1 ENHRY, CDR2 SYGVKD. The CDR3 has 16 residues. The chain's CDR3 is CATKNAGGRSYNEQFF. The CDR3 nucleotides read TGTGCCACCAAAAATGCCGGGGGGCGAAGCTACAATGAGCAGTTCTTC.

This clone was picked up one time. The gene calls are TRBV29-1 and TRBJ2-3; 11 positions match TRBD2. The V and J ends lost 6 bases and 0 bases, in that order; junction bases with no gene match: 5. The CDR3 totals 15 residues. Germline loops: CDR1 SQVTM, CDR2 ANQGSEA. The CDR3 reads CSVVGLADSTDTQYF. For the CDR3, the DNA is TGCAGCGTAGTGGGACTAGCGGATAGCACAGATACGCAGTATTTT.

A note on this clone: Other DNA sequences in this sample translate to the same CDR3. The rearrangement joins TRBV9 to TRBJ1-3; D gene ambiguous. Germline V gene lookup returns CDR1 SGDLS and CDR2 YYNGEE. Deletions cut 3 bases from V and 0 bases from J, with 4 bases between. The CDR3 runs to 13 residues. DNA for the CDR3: TGTGCCAGCAGCGCGAACTCTGGAAACACCATATATTTT. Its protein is CASSANSGNTIYF.

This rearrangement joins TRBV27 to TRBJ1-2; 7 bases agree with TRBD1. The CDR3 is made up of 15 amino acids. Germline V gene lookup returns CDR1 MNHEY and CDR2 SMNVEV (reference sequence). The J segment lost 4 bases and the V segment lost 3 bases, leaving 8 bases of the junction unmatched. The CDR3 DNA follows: TGTGCCAGCAGTTTGGGGTACAGGGGATCCTATGGCTACACCTTC. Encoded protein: CASSLGYRGSYGYTF.

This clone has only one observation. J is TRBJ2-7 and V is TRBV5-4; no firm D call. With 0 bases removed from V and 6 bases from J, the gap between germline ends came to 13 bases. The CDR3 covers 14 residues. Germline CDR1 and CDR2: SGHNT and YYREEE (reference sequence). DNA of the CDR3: TGTGCCAGCAGCTTGGAAACATATGGTGCCGAGCAGTACTTC. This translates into CASSLETYGAEQYF.

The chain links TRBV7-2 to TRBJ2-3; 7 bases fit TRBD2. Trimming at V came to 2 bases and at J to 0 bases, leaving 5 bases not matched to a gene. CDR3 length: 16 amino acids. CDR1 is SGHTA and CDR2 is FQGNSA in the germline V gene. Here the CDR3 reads CASSLLGRGSTDTQYF. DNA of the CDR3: TGTGCCAGCAGCTTACTGGGGAGGGGAAGCACAGATACGCAGTATTTT.

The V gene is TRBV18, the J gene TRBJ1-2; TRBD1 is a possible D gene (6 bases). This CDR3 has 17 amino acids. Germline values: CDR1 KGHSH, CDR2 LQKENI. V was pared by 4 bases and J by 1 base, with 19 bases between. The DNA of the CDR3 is TGTGCCAGCTCACTTCGTGGGGGGCTACTAGATAACTATGGCTACACCTTC. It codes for CASSLRGGLLDNYGYTF.

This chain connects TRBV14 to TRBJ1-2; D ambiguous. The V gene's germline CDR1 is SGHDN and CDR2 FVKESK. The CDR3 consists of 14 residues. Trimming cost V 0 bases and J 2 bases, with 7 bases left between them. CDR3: CASSQDLENYGYTF. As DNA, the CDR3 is TGTGCCAGCAGCCAAGATCTGGAGAACTATGGCTACACCTTC.